This TCR beta chain was captured in a study of blood T cells in healthy people across ages. The second PCR ran roughly 7 to 11 cycles with a sample-barcoded 5' primer and J-beta primers. TCRdb recomputed calls from the 5' RACE reads with MiXCR, one row per CDR3 protein. This table holds 1.5 million to 2 million distinct CDR3 sequences, about 31% found once. The CDR3 has 14 residues. CDR1 is LGHDT, CDR2 YNNKEL, per germline (reference sequence). V was pared by 0 bases and J by 7 bases, with 9 bases between. The clonotype comes from a woman aged 25 to 39 in good health. The sequencing sample was made of blood. The V and J genes are TRBV3-1 and TRBJ2-2; no definite D call. Here the CDR3 reads CASSQEPQVGELFF. CDR3 DNA: TGTGCCAGCAGCCAAGAACCGCAGGTCGGGGAGCTGTTTTTT.